This TCR beta chain emerged from a study of blood T cell repertoires in COVID-19. The study recruited people aged roughly 18 to 95 years across approximately 25 US areas. A COVID-19 case had been met by exposed participants during the 2 weeks before study entry. Measured with immunoSEQ multiplex PCR; TCRdb has only the in-frame clones, and not every one. The sample lists roughly 240,000 clones; under 90% were seen once. Germline CDR1 is LGHDT and CDR2 is YNNKEL (reference sequence). V shed 4 bases and J 3 bases; nucleotides not matched to a gene: 11. This CDR3 region has 16 residues. V and J are TRBV3-1 (or the pseudogene TRBV3-2) and TRBJ2-5, with 7 bases that match TRBD1. This receptor was obtained from a woman in her forties who had been exposed to COVID-19. The source material was PBMCs or T cells enriched from blood (not recorded which). CDR3 sequence reads: CASSPWTGPIKETQYF. DNA for the CDR3: TGTGCCAGCAGCCCGTGGACAGGTCCCATAAAAGAGACCCAGTACTTC.